The rows below give T cell receptor beta chains drawn from one sample of a study of T cell repertoires in ileal Crohn's disease. Sequencing was performed with immunoSEQ multiplex PCR; in TCRdb, only in-frame clones are kept and a portion is missing. The profile shows around 3,000 clones, about 76% of them singletons. Sequenced material: ileal tissue. The receptors were gathered from an adult with Crohn's disease. The CDR3 runs from the conserved cysteine through the conserved F or W. Some rows have no size entry. The others give once, few or many, or a class for an expanded clone.

TRBJ1-3 | once | TRBV18 | CASSPDAGPRTGNTIYF
TRBJ1-1 | few | TRBV19 | CASSSPVGAGAEAFF
TRBJ1-1 | few | TRBV5-4 | CASSDRVW
TRBJ1-5 | - | TRBV14 | CASSQETGPNQPQHF
TRBJ1-5 | - | TRBV6-1 | CASSEDTGFQPQHF
TRBJ2-7 | - | TRBV7-3 | CASSLGGGSYEQYF
TRBJ2-1 | once | TRBV7-3 | CASSPAGEGNEQFF
TRBJ1-2 | - | TRBV4-1 | CASSQEMRGNYGYTF
TRBJ2-4 | - | TRBV4-1 | CASSRKDGTEKNIQYF
TRBJ2-1 | - | TRBV5-6 | CASSLSRRPYNEQFF
TRBJ2-1 | few | TRBV29-1 | CSVEGTSGRMGQFF
TRBJ2-7 | - | TRBV6-5 | CASSYQGSYYEQYF
TRBJ1-1 | - | TRBV6-5 | CATSRGTEAFF
TRBJ2-1 | - | TRBV5-8 | CASSPTSGPRDEQFF
TRBJ2-1 | - | TRBV7-6 | CASSLAGGVNEQFF
TRBJ2-7 | - | TRBV18 | CASSAWDLQDEQYF
TRBJ1-2 | once | TRBV7-8 | CASSRETDYGYTF